This record concerns one T cell receptor (beta chain) sequence. As yet, its antigen is unknown. The CDR3 totals 17 residues. The V end was cut by 7 bases, the J end by 0 bases, with 22 bases between. CDR1 and CDR2 (germline): MNHNS, SASEGT. These data originate in a study of Graves' ophthalmopathy and Graves' hyperthyroidism. Study findings and constraints: Blood repertoires reportedly contained most expanded thyroid clonotypes above 0.001 frequency.

CDR3 regions of TCR beta were amplified from RNA transcripts. The authors performed first-round RT-PCR with HTBI primers and then a second-round multiplex PCR. A single record per CDR3 protein comes from TCRdb applying MiXCR to the multiplex PCR reads. The repertoire consists of about 200,000 distinct CDR3 sequences, with under 30% occurring once and the leading ten covering around 9.8%. The rearrangement links TRBV6-1 to TRBJ2-7; D may be TRBD2 (5 bases). The specimen was peripheral blood. The sequence was collected from a man in his fifties with Graves' ophthalmopathy. This CDR3 reads CASTRSQRAGSSYEQYF. The CDR3 bases are TGTGCCAGCACGCGGTCCCAAAGGGCGGGCAGCTCCTACGAGCAGTACTTC.